Below, 14 T cell receptor beta chains from the same sample are listed, as sequenced in a study of Ad26.COV2.S vaccination and SARS-CoV-2 variants. The method was immunoSEQ multiplex PCR; TCRdb's version includes in-frame clones alone and lacks a portion of them. The table includes roughly 300,000 clones, about 88% detected once. Stated treatment: about 20 received Ad26.COV2.S at low or high dose, single or two shots; several received placebo; per-sample allocation not given. The study sampled participants on day 63 after the first vaccine or placebo injection. The sequences come from peripheral blood, collected in a trial of Ad26.COV2.S vaccine versus placebo. These receptors were taken from a person aged 18-60 years who received the Ad26.COV2.S COVID-19 vaccine or a placebo.

This chain joins TRBV18 and TRBJ2-7; unclear D gene. The CDR3 runs 13 residues. The germline CDR1 and CDR2 sequences are KGHSH and LQKENI. V lost 5 bases and J lost 0, with 8 bases in between. CDR3: CASSSQRSYEQYF. CDR3 bases: TGTGCCAGCTCATCCCAGCGCTCCTACGAGCAGTACTTC.

V usage is TRBV2 and J usage is TRBJ2-2; a weak D match, TRBD2 (5 bases). Trimming cost V 2 bases and J 5 bases, with 18 bases left between them. Germline assignment: CDR1 SNHLY and CDR2 FYNNEI. The CDR3 spans 17 residues. The CDR3 reads CASSELAPSWKTGELFF. As DNA, the CDR3 is TGTGCCAGCAGTGAACTAGCTCCTTCGTGGAAGACCGGGGAGCTGTTTTTT.

The genes are TRBV27 and TRBJ1-1; 8 bases are a match to TRBD1. Germline assignment: CDR1 MNHEY and CDR2 SMNVEV (reference sequence). This CDR3 spans 14 amino acids. V lost 5 bases and J lost 10; bases outside the gene matches: 12. Here the CDR3 DNA reads TGTGCCAGCAGTAGTAGACCCTCCGGGACAGGAGCTTTCTTT. This translates into CASSSRPSGTGAFF.

The chain links TRBV5-8 to TRBJ1-5; weak D call: TRBD1 (5 bases). CDR3 length: 14 residues. V shed 3 bases and J shed 6 bases, with 13 bases lying between them. Germline lookup yields CDR1 SGHTS and CDR2 YDEGEE. The CDR3 DNA is TGTGCCAGCAGCTGGGGAGCCGGGGCTCAGCCCCAGCATTTT. Translation gives CASSWGAGAQPQHF.

The J gene is TRBJ2-3, the V gene TRBV28; a possible D gene is TRBD2 (6 bases). V was cut by 5 bases and J by 5 bases, with 17 bases left in between. Germline V gives CDR1 MDHEN, CDR2 SYDVKM. The CDR3 contains 15 residues. The CDR3 region has the DNA TGTGCCAGCAGTACGACGGGGGTTAGGGGAGATACGCAGTATTTT. Its protein is CASSTTGVRGDTQYF.

The chain uses TRBV28 and TRBJ1-5; a possible D gene is TRBD1 (6 bases). The CDR3 runs 16 residues. Deletions cut 4 bases from V and 5 bases from J, with 18 bases between. The V gene's germline CDR1 is MDHEN and CDR2 SYDVKM. The CDR3 reads CASSYPSGARDQPQHF. The CDR3 nucleotides are TGTGCCAGCAGTTACCCCTCGGGGGCTCGGGATCAGCCCCAGCATTTT.

This chain joins TRBV19 and TRBJ1-2; 7 nucleotides align to TRBD1. The CDR3 loop spans 15 amino acids. CDR1 and CDR2 (germline): LNHDA, SQIVND (reference sequence). V shed 6 bases, J shed 0 bases, and the junction held 7 bases outside the gene matches. The CDR3 here is CASRETGQTNYGYTF. CDR3 sequence (DNA): TGTGCCAGTAGGGAAACGGGACAGACTAACTATGGCTACACCTTC.

The CDR3 loop reads CASNRMAGVGEQYF. The CDR3 bases are TGTGCCAGCAATCGCATGGCGGGAGTAGGAGAGCAGTACTTC. The genes are TRBV28 and TRBJ2-7; 7 positions agree with TRBD2. The CDR3 spans 14 residues. Germline trimming cut 7 bases from V and 7 bases from J; bases unmatched to any gene: 13. From germline, CDR1 is MDHEN and CDR2 SYDVKM.

This sequence joins TRBV6-6 and TRBJ2-1; TRBD2 agrees at 7 bases. CDR3 length equals 12 residues. The germline V gene has CDR1 MNHNY and CDR2 SVGAGI (reference sequence). With 5 bases clipped from V and 14 bases from J, the junction kept 9 bases outside the gene matches. The CDR3, as DNA: TGTGCCAGCAGTCCCCCCGGGGCGGGAGAGTTCTTC. Translated, it gives CASSPPGAGEFF.

The chain recombines TRBV25-1 with TRBJ2-4, with 8 bases fitting TRBD1. The CDR3 extends over 12 amino acids. J was trimmed by 12 bases and V by 7 bases; bases with no gene match: 8. Germline CDR1 is MGHDK and CDR2 is SYGVNS. CDR3 bases: TGTGCCAGCAAAAACCCCAGGGGGCCTCAGTACTTC. Its protein is CASKNPRGPQYF.

The chain joins TRBV3-1 (or the pseudogene TRBV3-2) to TRBJ1-2, with D uncertain. Deletions cut 1 base from V and 6 bases from J, with 6 bases between. Germline lookup yields CDR1 LGHDT and CDR2 YNNKEL (reference sequence). The CDR3 extends over 12 amino acids. CDR3 sequence: CASSQGADGYTF. In nucleotides, the CDR3 is TGTGCCAGCAGCCAAGGGGCAGATGGCTACACCTTC.

This chain uses TRBV6-4 with TRBJ1-6; D ambiguous. V was pared by 6 bases and J by 6 bases, with 18 bases between. This CDR3 has 16 residues. Germline CDR1 and CDR2: MRHNA and SNTAGT. In DNA, the CDR3 is TGTGCCAGCAGGACGGGCCCTGAGGCCCCTAATTCACCCCTCCACTTT. Translating gives CASRTGPEAPNSPLHF.

The chain recombines TRBV7-2 with TRBJ2-3; 7 nucleotides align to TRBD1. Unmatched junction bases numbered 13, after V lost 4 bases and J lost 6 bases. From germline, CDR1 is SGHTA and CDR2 FQGNSA. The CDR3 contains 16 residues. Here the CDR3 DNA reads TGTGCCAGCAGCTCCCGGACAGGCTCTCGACAGGATACGCAGTATTTT. This gives the protein CASSSRTGSRQDTQYF.

J is TRBJ2-3 and V is TRBV4-1; the match to TRBD2 covers 8 bases. Trimming at V came to 4 bases and at J to 2 bases, leaving 8 bases not matched to a gene. Per the germline V gene, CDR1 is MGHRA and CDR2 is YSYEKL. This CDR3 has 16 residues. CDR3 amino acids: CASSPAGTRHTDTQYF. In DNA, the CDR3 is TGCGCCAGCAGCCCTGCCGGGACTAGACACACAGATACGCAGTATTTT.